This T cell receptor (beta chain) was identified in a study of shared clonotypes between healthy human individuals. Study-wide context: Aged between 18 and 49, the donors were two women and a few men.

As for this clone: What it recognizes is unknown.

Study-level results: Clonotypes that were shared across a handful of donors made up around 4.6% of naive CD4 clonotypes. Despite large depth, rarefaction showed incomplete sorted-subset sequencing. Depth of sequencing was expected to influence donor clonotype sharing.

The V segment lost 4 bases and the J segment 3 bases; nucleotides outside the gene matches: 5. Germline CDR1 and CDR2: SGHRS and YFSETQ. The CDR3 consists of 14 residues. Only in-frame clones appear in the TCRdb table, and some are missing; sequencing was by immunoSEQ multiplex PCR. The sample yields over a million clones, 95% to 99% seen once. The rearrangement joins TRBV5-1 to TRBJ2-3; 7 nucleotides match TRBD2. The source material was naive CD4+ T cells sorted from blood. Subset indicated: CD45RA+ positively selected. The TCR comes from a man between 25 and 39 years old in good health. The CDR3 region is CASSGGSWTDTQYF. CDR3 in DNA: TGCGCCAGCAGCGGCGGGAGTTGGACAGATACGCAGTATTTT. Using reference TRBV5-1 and TRBJ2-3 for the parts outside the CDR3, the full variable domain is KAGVTQTPRYLIKTRGQQVTLSCSPISGHRSVSWYQQTPGQGLQFLFEYFSETQRNKGNFPGRFSGRQFSNSRSEMNVSTLELGDSALYLCASSGGSWTDTQYFGPGTRLTVL.